This T cell receptor beta chain originates from a study of cytomegalovirus exposure and HLA in healthy donors. About the research overall: Most genotyped donors, approximately 81% of 398, had Caucasian-associated genetic ancestry. Study-level points and caveats: Reportedly, cytomegalovirus status was diagnosed with high sensitivity and specificity. Earlier analysis looked at TCR beta V segments, and most were productive about 90% or about 30% of the time.

Primers for the PCR totalled 60 Vbeta and 13 Jbeta. The table came from immunoSEQ multiplex PCR; TCRdb's copy has only in-frame clones and leaves some out. The sample lists 140,000 to 150,000 clones; about 81% were seen once. This clone was seen only a few times. What it binds is not known. The CDR3 is made up of 16 amino acids. Germline CDR1 is SGDLS and CDR2 is YYNGEE. The V gene end was trimmed by 5 bases and the J gene end by 4 bases; junction bases not matched to a gene: 10. The clonotype comes from a young man in good health and CMV-seronegative. The chain uses TRBV9 and TRBJ2-2; 8 bases line up with TRBD2. The material sequenced was PBMCs. The CDR3 coding sequence is TGTGCCAGCAGTTCTGGGGGCGGGGGGATCACCGGGGAGCTGTTTTTT. Translated: CASSSGGGGITGELFF.